Following are 10 T cell receptor beta chains from one sample sequenced in a study of T cell repertoires in cytomegalovirus infection. Each CDR3 protein gets one entry after TCRdb re-called the reads with MiXCR. The sample lists 450,000 to 550,000 distinct CDR3 sequences, 16% occurring once. Sequences were obtained from CD8+ T cells from PBMCs. These receptor sequences come from a human donor in good health (CMV status not recorded). Some clones in this sample may be carry-over from other donors' samples.

This chain connects TRBV20-1 to TRBJ2-4; D gene unclear. CDR3 length: 15 amino acids. The germline V and J ends were trimmed by 5 bases and 7 bases, with 21 bases remaining between them. From germline, CDR1 is DFQATT and CDR2 SNEGSKA (reference sequence). The CDR3, as DNA: TGCAGTGCTCGTTATTCGCAGGAAAGGGCGAACATTCAGTACTTC. Residues: CSARYSQERANIQYF.

In the case of this clonotype: This may come from a read error, since a much larger clone is one base off. The conserved phenylalanine or tryptophan normally closing the CDR3 is absent here, so this likely arose from a read error. This CDR3 reads CARGGQIPEDEQYL. The CDR3 DNA follows: TGTGCCAGAGGGGGACAGATCCCTGAGGACGAGCAGTACTTA. The V gene is TRBV6-4, the J gene TRBJ2-7; TRBD1 aligns across 7 bases. CDR3 length equals 14 residues. CDR1 is MRHNA, CDR2 SNTAGT, per germline. Trimming cost V 9 bases and J 5 bases; bases outside gene matches: 13.

The J gene is TRBJ2-1, the V gene TRBV27, with 10 bases fitting TRBD1. The trim removed 4 bases at V and 5 bases at J, leaving 5 bases unmatched. The CDR3 has 15 amino acids. CDR1 is MNHEY, CDR2 SMNVEV, per germline (reference sequence). CDR3 sequence (DNA): TGTGCCAGCAGTTACCGGGACAGGGGAAACAATGAGCAGTTCTTC. This gives the protein CASSYRDRGNNEQFF.

The chain recombines TRBV7-9 with TRBJ2-7; TRBD2 matches 10 bases. The CDR3 spans 16 residues. Germline V gene sequence: CDR1 SEHNR, CDR2 FQNEAQ (reference sequence). V lost 1 base, J lost 5 bases, and 8 bases stayed unmatched. The CDR3 loop reads CASSLVERGGIHEQYF. CDR3 in DNA: TGTGCCAGCAGCTTAGTGGAGCGGGGGGGAATACACGAGCAGTACTTC.

The sample holds many counts of this clonotype. This chain joins TRBV4-1 and TRBJ1-1, with D perhaps matching TRBD1 (6 bases). The V end lost 1 base, the J end lost 2 bases, and 11 bases lay between the germline ends. The CDR3 consists of 15 residues. The germline gives CDR1 MGHRA, CDR2 YSYEKL. The CDR3 nucleotides read TGCGCCAGCAGCCAAGGAGGGGGACCCAACACTGAAGCTTTCTTT. Translated: CASSQGGGPNTEAFF.

This clonotype has only a few counts. The V gene is TRBV3-1, the J gene TRBJ2-7; D call uncertain. The CDR3 extends over 14 amino acids. V was trimmed by 4 bases and J by 1 base, leaving 11 bases between them. CDR1 and CDR2 (germline): LGHDT, YNNKEL (reference sequence). The CDR3 region is CASSPWTESYEQYF. As DNA, the CDR3 is TGTGCCAGCAGCCCCTGGACGGAGTCCTACGAGCAGTACTTC.

This clonotype was recorded many times. The chain has TRBV7-9 and TRBJ2-1; no reliable D call. The CDR3 runs 12 residues. V lost 1 base, J lost 7 bases, and 5 bases lay in between. Germline CDR1 and CDR2: SEHNR and FQNEAQ (reference sequence). The CDR3 loop is CASSLERNEQFF. The CDR3 DNA follows: TGTGCCAGCAGCTTAGAGCGAAATGAGCAGTTCTTC.

A few counts support this clonotype. The gene calls are TRBV28 and TRBJ1-5; a possible D gene is TRBD1 (6 bases). CDR1 and CDR2 from the germline V gene are MDHEN and SYDVKM. CDR3 length equals 16 residues. The V end lost 2 bases, the J end lost 6 bases, and 17 bases lay between the germline ends. In DNA form, the CDR3 reads TGTGCCAGCAGTTTAGTGTTTGTCGGGGGCGGTCAGCCCCAGCATTTT. Protein product: CASSLVFVGGGQPQHF.

This clonotype came up many times. This sequence joins TRBV7-2 and TRBJ2-3; TRBD1 agrees at 7 bases. The CDR3 runs 16 residues. V lost 4 bases to trimming and J lost 1 base; unmatched junction nucleotides: 8. Germline assignment: CDR1 SGHTA and CDR2 FQGNSA. DNA of the CDR3: TGTGCCAGCAGCTACTACAGGGGAGTTCGCACAGATACGCAGTATTTT. It encodes CASSYYRGVRTDTQYF. Complete variable domain (other parts from reference TRBV7-2 and TRBJ2-3): GAGVSQSPSNKVTEKGKDVELRCDPISGHTALYWYRQSLGQGLEFLIYFQGNSAPDKSGLPSDRFSAERTGGSVSTLTIQRTQQEDSAVYLCASSYYRGVRTDTQYFGPGTRLTVL.

This clonotype was detected many times. CDR3 amino acids: CASSIGTGRRGTEAFF. The CDR3 DNA is TGTGCCAGTAGTATCGGGACAGGGCGAAGAGGCACCGAAGCTTTCTTT. The chain uses TRBV19 and TRBJ1-1; 9 nucleotides match TRBD1. Germline values: CDR1 LNHDA, CDR2 SQIVND (reference sequence). V shed 3 bases, J shed 8 bases, and the junction held 13 bases outside the gene matches. CDR3 length equals 16 residues.